The rows below give T cell receptor beta chains drawn from one sample of a study of cytomegalovirus exposure and HLA in healthy donors. Sequencing was performed with immunoSEQ multiplex PCR; in TCRdb, only in-frame clones are kept and a portion is missing. The sample has 120,000 or so clones; 65% to 85% are singletons. Sequenced: PBMCs. All receptors come from a man in his fifties or sixties in good health and CMV-seropositive. The CDR3 runs from the conserved cysteine through the conserved F or W. A D gene is named only where the DNA matches it firmly. A clone size is listed for some rows: how often the clone was seen (once, few, many), or a class if it is expanded.

D	J	V	size	DNA	CDR3
.	TRBJ2-5	TRBV25-1	medium-sized	TGTGCCAGCAGTGAATATGCGGGGAGACAAGAGACCCAGTACTTC	CASSEYAGRQETQYF
.	TRBJ2-5	TRBV6-5	.	TGTGCCAGCAGCCGGCAGGGTAAAGAGACCCAGTACTTC	CASSRQGKETQYF
.	TRBJ2-5	TRBV7-2	.	TGTGCCAGCAGCCCTTCGGACAGAAAAGCGGAGACCCAGTACTTC	CASSPSDRKAETQYF
.	TRBJ2-1	TRBV4-1	.	TGCGCCAGCAGCCAAGTCTCCCGTTACAATGAGCAGTTCTTC	CASSQVSRYNEQFF
TRBD2	TRBJ2-3	TRBV4-2	.	TGTGCCAGCAGCCCCAGTCCGGGACTAGCGGACCGCACAGATACGCAGTATTTT	CASSPSPGLADRTDTQYF
.	TRBJ1-1	TRBV4-1	.	TGCGCCAGCAGCCAATCCACAGAGAACACTGAAGCTTTCTTT	CASSQSTENTEAFF
TRBD1	TRBJ2-1	TRBV29-1	.	TGCAGCGTTGAGAGACAGGGTCTGAGAAATGAGCAGTTCTTC	CSVERQGLRNEQFF
.	TRBJ1-2	TRBV9	.	TGTGCCAGCAGCGTAGCAGAAGGGGTCGGTGGCTACACCTTC	CASSVAEGVGGYTF
.	TRBJ1-3	TRBV29-1	.	TGCAGCGTTGAACAGAACTCTGGAAACACCATATATTTT	CSVEQNSGNTIYF
.	TRBJ1-5	TRBV2	once	TGTGCCAGCAGCGGAACGTCGAGGTATCAGCCCCAGCATTTT	CASSGTSRYQPQHF